This entry is about one T cell receptor (beta chain). Its specific antigen is unknown. No much larger clone is present one base from it, and per-base qualities are unavailable. V is pared back by 4 bases and J by 4 bases, with 8 bases lying between the germline termini. There are 13 amino acids in the CDR3, from cysteine to phenylalanine inclusive. Only CDR3 DNA remains: 39 bases, in frame from the first base. As encoded in the germline V gene, CDR1 is LGHNA while CDR2 is YSLEER. This record belongs to a study of siplizumab effects on memory and regulatory T cells (dated by TCRdb to the late 2010s). For context, the study as a whole: The study examined how the anti-CD2 antibody siplizumab affects alloreactive T-cell subsets in allogeneic mixed lymphocyte reactions built from human PBMCs. The paper's findings and limits, for the study overall: Compared with memory T cells, unstimulated naive T cells appeared more diverse, and naive cells seemed to make a substantial contribution to the alloresponse. Because sequences at frequencies below about 10^-5 were poorly captured, only a minor fraction of alloreactive clones could be mapped back to unstimulated subsets. Among mappable alloreactive CD4+ clones, the Treg-derived fraction averaged approximately 72% with siplizumab versus about 25% in control reactions. For roughly 75-97% of proliferating CD4+ or CD8+ clones, no naive or memory phenotype could be assigned. No functional confirmation was obtained for the suppressive function of proliferating Tregs from siplizumab cultures. Siplizumab significantly reduced the cumulative frequency of alloreactive sequences traceable to unstimulated CD4+ memory T cells.

TCRbeta CDR3 sequencing was performed on sorted unstimulated T cells and on proliferating T cells recovered from mixed lymphocyte reactions. Fresh whole blood from approximately ten HLA-typed healthy donors was used to isolate PBMCs. The library was prepared using the immunoSEQ multiplex PCR assay. Roughly 10^5 TCR templates per sample were assayed on the deep sequencing platform. Genomic DNA extracted from sorted T cells was the material used for TCRbeta CDR3 sequencing. Concerning the study's data processing: The R programming language was used for clonal analysis of the TCRbeta CDR3 data. Alloreactive CD4+ and CD8+ clones were identified by comparing unstimulated samples to CFSE-low samples taken after the reaction. Regulatory or non-regulatory origin was assigned to alloreactive CD4+ clones by matching of sequences to sorted unstimulated Treg and non-Treg repertoires. TCRdb holds this immuneACCESS table with in-frame rearrangements only. Some clones are missing; in checked studies, unresolved V genes explain under half, and the rest has no known cause. Clonal size and the V and J genes are those of that table, whereas D and trimming came from the DNA. The sample records 94,000 or so clones, 93% of which are singletons. Jointly, the top ten make up 5.5% to 7.5% of the sample.

The sequence was obtained from a human donor in good health. The receptor chain draws on TRBV4-3 and TRBJ1-3; no D gene is confidently identified. The sequencing input was CD8+ T cells sorted from blood. The nucleotide sequence reads TGCGCCAGCAGCCTCGCGGAGGGAAACACCATATATTTT. Its amino acids are CASSLAEGNTIYF.